Following are 23 T cell receptor beta chains from one sample sequenced in a study of Graves' ophthalmopathy and Graves' hyperthyroidism. RNA served as the template for amplifying TCR beta CDR3 regions. An opening RT-PCR round employed HTBI primers and preceded a second-round multiplex PCR. TCRdb re-analysed the multiplex PCR reads in MiXCR, keeping a single row per CDR3 protein. The sample holds 240,000 or so distinct CDR3 sequences, around 50% seen once. The specimen was peripheral blood. The receptor source for this set is an adult man with Graves' ophthalmopathy.

This clonotype was picked up one time. One end of the junction fails to match germline, which may point to a read error. This chain links TRBV7-3 with TRBJ2-5; 8 nucleotides line up with TRBD2. The length of the CDR3 is 14 residues. Germline loops: CDR1 SGHTA, CDR2 FQGTGA. CDR3 amino acids: CAGSLWREEETQYF. The DNA of the CDR3 is TGTGCCGGCAGCTTATGGCGGGAGGAAGAGACCCAGTACTTC.

The chain couples TRBV9 to TRBJ1-1, with D possibly matching TRBD1 (5 bases). The V end lost 4 bases, the J end lost 10 bases, and 17 bases lay between the germline ends. The CDR3 is 13 amino acids. Germline V lookup: CDR1 SGDLS, CDR2 YYNGEE. Here the CDR3 DNA reads TGTGCCAGCAGCCGTACTCCGGACATACCAGCTTTCTTT. Its translation: CASSRTPDIPAFF.

Details on this clonotype: Its ends do not fully match the called genes, so a read error is possible. The V call is TRBV6-1, the J call TRBJ2-7, with a weak D call TRBD1 (6 bases). There are 13 residues in the CDR3. The germline V gene encodes CDR1 MNHNS and CDR2 SASEGT. In DNA form, the CDR3 reads TGCGCCAGCAGCATTGACAGGTCCTACGAGCAGTACTTC. This codes for CASSIDRSYEQYF.

This clonotype has a handful of counts. The chain recombines TRBV29-1 with TRBJ2-2, with D perhaps matching TRBD1 or TRBD2 (5 bases each). Trimming pared 4 bases from V and 1 base from J, leaving 10 bases between. CDR1 and CDR2 (germline): SQVTM, ANQGSEA. The length of the CDR3 is 14 residues. The CDR3 DNA follows: TGCAGCGTTGGCCGGGACGGGAACACCGGGGAGCTGTTTTTT. It encodes CSVGRDGNTGELFF.

This clonotype was seen ten or more times. The gene calls are TRBV7-6 and TRBJ2-7; D perhaps matches TRBD2 (5 bases). The germline V gene has CDR1 SGHVS and CDR2 FNYEAQ. The V end was cut by 4 bases, the J end by 5 bases, with 15 bases between. The CDR3 sequence is 14 residues long. CDR3 nucleotide sequence: TGTGCCAGCAGCTCGTCCCCGGGGATCGACGAGCAGTACTTC. It yields the protein CASSSSPGIDEQYF.

Note on this clonotype: At one end the junction does not follow the germline gene, possibly because of a read error. The chain employs TRBV4-1 and TRBJ2-7; 7 bases line up with TRBD1. Looked up from germline, CDR1 is MGHRA and CDR2 is YSYEKL. This CDR3 spans 14 amino acids. The CDR3 region has the DNA TGTGCCAGCAGCGCCGTCGTAGGGGGCTACAAGCAGTACTTC. It encodes CASSAVVGGYKQYF.

The rearrangement joins TRBV19 to TRBJ1-2; 9 bases agree with TRBD1. Germline V lookup: CDR1 LNHDA, CDR2 SQIVND (reference sequence). V dropped 3 bases and J dropped 4; count of bases not matched to a gene: 6. The CDR3 sequence is 15 residues long. The chain's CDR3 is CASSIRDRAGYGYTF. DNA for the CDR3: TGTGCCAGTAGTATCCGGGACAGGGCGGGCTATGGCTACACCTTC.

This rearrangement joins TRBV7-3 to TRBJ1-6, with a weak D call TRBD1 (6 bases). Trimming removed 5 bases from V and 8 bases from J, with 13 bases in between. The CDR3 sequence is 14 residues long. Looked up from germline, CDR1 is SGHTA and CDR2 is FQGTGA. As DNA, the CDR3 is TGTGCCAGCAGCACGACAGGAACGGATTCACCCCTCCACTTT. Its protein product is CASSTTGTDSPLHF.

Points on this clonotype: A read error may be the cause here, since a much bigger clone is one base away. The chain combines TRBV20-1 with TRBJ2-5, with 7 bases lining up with TRBD2. CDR3 size: 15 residues. In germline, CDR1 is DFQATT, CDR2 SNEGSKA (reference sequence). The CDR3 is CGARDSGGIQETQYF. CDR3 in DNA: TGCGGTGCTAGAGATTCCGGGGGGATCCAAGAGACCCAGTACTTC.

The rearrangement joins TRBV12-3 or TRBV12-4 to TRBJ1-1; D is perhaps TRBD1 (5 bases). Trimming pared 5 bases from V and 7 bases from J, leaving 14 bases between. The CDR3 totals 13 residues. The CDR3 DNA reads as TGTGCCAGCAGTAGAGGGGTGGTTGGTGAAGCTTTCTTT. It is translated as CASSRGVVGEAFF.

This clonotype was observed a handful of times. The rearrangement joins TRBV20-1 to TRBJ2-7; 10 positions agree with TRBD1. The germline V gene has CDR1 DFQATT and CDR2 SNEGSKA (reference sequence). J was trimmed by 4 bases and V by 0 bases; bases with no gene match: 3. CDR3 size: 14 residues. The CDR3 loop is CSARDMGQGYEQYF. The CDR3 DNA is TGCAGTGCTAGAGATATGGGACAGGGGTACGAGCAGTACTTC.

This clonotype was detected a few times. The rearrangement uses TRBV7-6 and TRBJ1-2, with D unclear. The germline V and J ends were trimmed by 1 base and 4 bases, with 7 bases remaining between them. The germline V gene encodes CDR1 SGHVS and CDR2 FNYEAQ. This CDR3 spans 13 amino acids. CDR3 region: CASSLEKIYGYTF. The CDR3 DNA reads as TGTGCCAGCAGCTTAGAGAAAATCTATGGCTACACCTTC.

V usage is TRBV5-1 and J usage is TRBJ1-4, with a possible D match to TRBD1 (6 bases). The ends were cut back, 0 bases at V and 8 bases at J, with 8 bases in the middle. CDR1 and CDR2 from the germline V gene are SGHRS and YFSETQ. The CDR3 loop spans 13 amino acids. CDR3: CASSLVGTEKLFF. The CDR3, as DNA: TGCGCCAGCAGCTTGGTCGGGACAGAAAAACTGTTTTTT.

The chain recombines TRBV20-1 with TRBJ2-5; 11 bases fit TRBD2. The CDR3 is 16 residues long. Germline values: CDR1 DFQATT, CDR2 SNEGSKA (reference sequence). The V and J ends lost 5 bases and 0 bases, in that order; junction bases with no gene match: 8. The CDR3 reads CSAFHRSGGDQETQYF. CDR3 coding DNA: TGCAGTGCTTTCCATCGTAGCGGGGGGGACCAAGAGACCCAGTACTTC.

This rearrangement joins TRBV29-1 to TRBJ2-5; 8 bases align to TRBD2. The germline gives CDR1 SQVTM, CDR2 ANQGSEA. J gave up 4 bases and V 7 bases, and 8 bases lay outside the gene matches. The CDR3 runs to 13 residues. CDR3 sequence (DNA): TGCAGCGGCCAACCGGGAGGGGTAGAGACCCAGTACTTC. Translation: CSGQPGGVETQYF.

Comments on this clonotype: At one boundary the junction diverges from the germline segment, which might be a read error. This chain uses TRBV10-2 with TRBJ2-5; a possible D gene is TRBD2 (6 bases). The CDR3 is 12 amino acids. Germline V gene lookup returns CDR1 WSHSY and CDR2 SAAADI. The CDR3 bases are TGTGCCAGCAGTTACGGGGGAGAGACCCAGTACTTC. Translated: CASSYGGETQYF.

The chain links TRBV6-4 to TRBJ1-6; D not certain. V was clipped by 7 bases and J by 9 bases, with 7 bases between them. Germline V gene lookup returns CDR1 MRHNA and CDR2 SNTAGT. The CDR3 covers 11 residues. CDR3 protein: CASTSGSPLHF. CDR3 bases: TGTGCCAGCACTTCCGGTTCACCCCTCCACTTT.

This clonotype was detected once. The genes are TRBV5-1 and TRBJ2-6; D may be TRBD1 (6 bases). The CDR3 sequence is 17 residues long. V was shortened by 0 bases and J by 4 bases, with 14 bases between the two germline ends. Germline V gene sequence: CDR1 SGHRS, CDR2 YFSETQ. The CDR3 loop reads CASSLAAGVPGANVLTF. In DNA, the CDR3 is TGCGCCAGCAGCTTGGCGGCAGGGGTTCCCGGGGCCAACGTCCTGACTTTC.

The chain recombines TRBV20-1 with TRBJ2-3; 10 bases are shared with TRBD2. Germline V gene data show CDR1 as DFQATT and CDR2 as SNEGSKA (reference sequence). This CDR3 spans 16 amino acids. V was clipped by 3 bases and J by 2 bases; unmatched bases: 8. The DNA of the CDR3 is TGCAGTGCTAGCCCTAGACTAGCGGGCGTCACAGATACGCAGTATTTT. Amino acid sequence: CSASPRLAGVTDTQYF.

This clonotype was recorded a few times. V usage is TRBV7-9 and J usage is TRBJ1-2; no firm D call. Germline loops: CDR1 SEHNR, CDR2 FQNEAQ (reference sequence). V lost 1 base to trimming and J lost 4 bases, with 13 bases between them. The CDR3 has 15 amino acids. CDR3 residues: CASSLGLLTPYGYTF. The DNA for the CDR3 is TGTGCCAGCAGCTTAGGGCTGTTGACCCCCTATGGCTACACCTTC.

This rearrangement joins TRBV20-1 to TRBJ1-3; perhaps TRBD1 as D (6 bases). V was clipped by 6 bases and J by 0 bases, with 12 bases between them. CDR3 length equals 14 residues. Germline values: CDR1 DFQATT, CDR2 SNEGSKA (reference sequence). The DNA of the CDR3 is TGCAGTGCGGTGGGACAACTCTCTGGAAACACCATATATTTT. Amino acids: CSAVGQLSGNTIYF.

Comment on this clonotype: A much larger clone sits a single nucleotide away, making a read error possible. The V call is TRBV25-1, the J call TRBJ1-5; maybe TRBD1 (6 bases). V was pared by 5 bases and J by 3 bases, with 11 bases between. The CDR3 is 14 residues long. Germline values: CDR1 MGHDK, CDR2 SYGVNS. CDR3 DNA sequence: TGTGCCAGCAGTATCCAGGGGTCCAATCAGCCCCAGCATTTT. Protein: CASSIQGSNQPQHF. The variable domain in full, with the rest retrieved from reference TRBV25-1 and TRBJ1-5, is EADIYQTPRYLVIGTGKKITLECSQTMGHDKMYWYQQDPGMELHLIHYSYGVNSTEKGDLSSESTVSRIRTEHFPLTLESARPSHTSQYLCASSIQGSNQPQHFGDGTRLSIL.

The chain uses TRBV7-9 and TRBJ1-1; 8 bases are a match to TRBD1. The V gene's germline CDR1 is SEHNR and CDR2 FQNEAQ (reference sequence). V was clipped by 0 bases and J by 6 bases; unmatched bases: 3. This CDR3 spans 14 amino acids. CDR3: CASSLAGQDPEAFF. The DNA for the CDR3 is TGTGCCAGCAGCTTAGCGGGACAGGACCCTGAAGCTTTCTTT.